This entry features one TCR beta chain sequence. Antigen unknown. The data were obtained in a study of beta chain features in type 1 diabetes. Notes on the study in general: VDJ junctions from patients with type 1 diabetes contained fewer insertions and more deletions. A definitive answer on HLA type influencing TCRB rearrangement was not reached here. For patients and controls alike, PCR might favor shorter templates to the same degree.

The ends were cut back, 6 bases at V and 1 base at J, with 9 bases in the middle. CDR3 size: 13 residues. Germline loops: CDR1 ENHRY, CDR2 SYGVKD. As every portion of the isolated RNA was reverse transcribed, the sequencing read expressed TCRB transcripts. TCRdb's copy holds only in-frame clones and misses some; the assay was immunoSEQ multiplex PCR. The profile shows 430,000 or so clones, about an eighth of them singletons. Material for sequencing was naive CD4+ T cells from blood. V and J are TRBV10-3 and TRBJ1-1; D unresolved. The sequence came from a young woman in good health. The CDR3 coding sequence is TGTGCCATCAGGCTGACCGAGAACACTGAAGCTTTCTTT. Amino acid sequence: CAIRLTENTEAFF.